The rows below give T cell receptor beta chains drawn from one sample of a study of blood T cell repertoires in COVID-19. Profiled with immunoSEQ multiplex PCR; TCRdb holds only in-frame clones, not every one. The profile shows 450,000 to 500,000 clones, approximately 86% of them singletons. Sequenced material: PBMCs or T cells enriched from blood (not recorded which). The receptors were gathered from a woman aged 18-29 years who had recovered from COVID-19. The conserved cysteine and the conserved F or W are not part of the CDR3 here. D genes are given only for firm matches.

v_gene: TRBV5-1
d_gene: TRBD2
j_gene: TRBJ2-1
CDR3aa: ASSFVAGDSGEQF

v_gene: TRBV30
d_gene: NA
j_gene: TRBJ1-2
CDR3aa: AWTLRRANYGYT

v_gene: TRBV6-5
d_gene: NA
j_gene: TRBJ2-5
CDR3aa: ASSVHPGETQY

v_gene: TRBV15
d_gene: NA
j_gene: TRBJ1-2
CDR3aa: ATSRDDRDYGYT

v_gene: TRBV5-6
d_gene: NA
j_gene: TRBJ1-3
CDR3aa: ASSLGQFSGNTIY

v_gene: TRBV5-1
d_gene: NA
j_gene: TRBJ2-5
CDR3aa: ASSPRGGPRLGETQY

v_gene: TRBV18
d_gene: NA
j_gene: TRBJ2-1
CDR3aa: ASSPLMGSHEQF

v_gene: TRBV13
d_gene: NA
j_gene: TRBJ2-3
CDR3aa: ASSPRRERPSTDTQY

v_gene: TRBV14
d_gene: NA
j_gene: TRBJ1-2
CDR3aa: ASSQGEGDYGYT

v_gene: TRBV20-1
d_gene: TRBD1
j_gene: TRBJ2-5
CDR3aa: SASRFGTGVETQY

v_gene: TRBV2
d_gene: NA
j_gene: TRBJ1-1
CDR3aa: ASSSSGNTEAF

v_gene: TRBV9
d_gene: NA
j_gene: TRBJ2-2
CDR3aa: ASSPLLVSGELF

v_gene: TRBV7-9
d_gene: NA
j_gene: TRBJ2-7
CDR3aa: ASSIHYEQY

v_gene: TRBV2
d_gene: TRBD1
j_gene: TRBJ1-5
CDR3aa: ASRGQSGQPQH

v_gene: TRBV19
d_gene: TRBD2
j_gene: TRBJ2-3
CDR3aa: ASSMGTSGGPDTQY

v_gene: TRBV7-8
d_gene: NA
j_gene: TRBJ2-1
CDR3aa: ASSFEGDSYNEQF

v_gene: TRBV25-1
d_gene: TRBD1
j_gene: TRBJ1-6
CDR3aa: ASSETRQGGYSPLH

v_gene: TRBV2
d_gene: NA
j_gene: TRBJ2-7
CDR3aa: ASSPVLSSYEQY

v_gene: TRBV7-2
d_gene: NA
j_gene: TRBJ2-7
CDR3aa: ASSRTTVYEQY

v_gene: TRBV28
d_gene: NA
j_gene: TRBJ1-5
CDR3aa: ASIGGGFLGNQPQH

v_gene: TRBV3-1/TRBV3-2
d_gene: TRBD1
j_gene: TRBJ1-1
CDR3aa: ASSPVPGQGSNTEAF

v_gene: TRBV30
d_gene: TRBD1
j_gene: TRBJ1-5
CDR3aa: AWSVLRDRGLNQPQH

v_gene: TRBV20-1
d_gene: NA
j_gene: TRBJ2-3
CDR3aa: SARRDTQY

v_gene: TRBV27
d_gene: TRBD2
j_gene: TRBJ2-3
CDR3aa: ASSLKARVGGGRTDTQY

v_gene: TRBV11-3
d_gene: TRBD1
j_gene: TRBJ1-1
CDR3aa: ASSWDRDTEAF

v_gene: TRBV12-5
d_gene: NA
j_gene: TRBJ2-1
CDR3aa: ASAAGNEQF

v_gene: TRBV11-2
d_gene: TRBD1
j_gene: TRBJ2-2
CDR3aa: ASSSRQGAWTGELF

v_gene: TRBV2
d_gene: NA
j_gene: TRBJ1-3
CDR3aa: ASRDTETGNTIY

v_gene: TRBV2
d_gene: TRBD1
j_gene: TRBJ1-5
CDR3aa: ASIRDRGGSQPQH

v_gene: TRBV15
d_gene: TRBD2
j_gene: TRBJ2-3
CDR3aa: ATSLRGGTDTQY

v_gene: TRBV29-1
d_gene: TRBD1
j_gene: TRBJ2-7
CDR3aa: SVANKPGQAAYEQY

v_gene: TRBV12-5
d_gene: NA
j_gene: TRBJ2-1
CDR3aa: ASGLVLSRGQNEQF

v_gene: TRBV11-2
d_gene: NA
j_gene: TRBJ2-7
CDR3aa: ASSSLRGGVYEQY

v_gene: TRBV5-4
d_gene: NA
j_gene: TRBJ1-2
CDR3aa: ASSLELQSFYGYT

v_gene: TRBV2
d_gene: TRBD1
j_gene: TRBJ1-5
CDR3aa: ASRTAGGRPQH

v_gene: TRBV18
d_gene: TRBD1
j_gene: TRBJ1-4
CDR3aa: ASSQGQDNEKLF

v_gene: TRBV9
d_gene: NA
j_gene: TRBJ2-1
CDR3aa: ASSVMDSHNEQF

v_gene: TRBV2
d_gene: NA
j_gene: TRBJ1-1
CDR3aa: ASSTREGTEAF

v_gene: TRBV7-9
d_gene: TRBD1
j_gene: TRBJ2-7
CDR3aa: ASSSPGTGRIH

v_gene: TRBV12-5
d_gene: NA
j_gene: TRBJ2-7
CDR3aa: ASAAIVGQGAPREY

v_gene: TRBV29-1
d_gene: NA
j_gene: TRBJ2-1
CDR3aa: SVEASNSYNEQF

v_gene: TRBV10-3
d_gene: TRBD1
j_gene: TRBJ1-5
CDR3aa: AISESITGDQPQH

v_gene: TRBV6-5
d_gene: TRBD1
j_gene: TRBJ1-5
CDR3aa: ASSSTGANQPQH

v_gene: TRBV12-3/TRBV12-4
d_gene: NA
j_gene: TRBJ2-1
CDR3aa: ASRRVDEQF

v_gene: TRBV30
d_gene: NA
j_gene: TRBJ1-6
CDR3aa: AWREFSYNSPLH

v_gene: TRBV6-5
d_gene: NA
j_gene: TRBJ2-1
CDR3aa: ASSYLGGQF

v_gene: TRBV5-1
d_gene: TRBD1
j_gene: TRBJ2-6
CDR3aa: ASRGTDTSGANVLT

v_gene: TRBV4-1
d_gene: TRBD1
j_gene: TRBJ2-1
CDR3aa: ASSQERQGEVEQF

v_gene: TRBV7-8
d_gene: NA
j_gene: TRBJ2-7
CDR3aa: ASSYTRGPYEQY

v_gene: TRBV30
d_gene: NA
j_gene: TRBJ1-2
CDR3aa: AWSVSEGGYGYT